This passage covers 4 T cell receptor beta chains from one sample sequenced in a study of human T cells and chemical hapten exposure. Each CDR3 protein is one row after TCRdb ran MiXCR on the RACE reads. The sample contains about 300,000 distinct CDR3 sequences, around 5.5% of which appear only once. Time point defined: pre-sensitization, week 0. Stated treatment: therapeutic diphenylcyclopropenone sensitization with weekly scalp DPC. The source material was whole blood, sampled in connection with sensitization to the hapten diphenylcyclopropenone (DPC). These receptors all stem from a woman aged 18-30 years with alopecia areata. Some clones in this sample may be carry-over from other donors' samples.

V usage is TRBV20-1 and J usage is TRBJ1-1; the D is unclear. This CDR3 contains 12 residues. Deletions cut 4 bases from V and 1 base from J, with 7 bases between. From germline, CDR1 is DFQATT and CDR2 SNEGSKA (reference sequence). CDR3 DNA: TGCAGTGCTACGGACCCGAACACTGAAGCTTTCTTT. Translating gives CSATDPNTEAFF.

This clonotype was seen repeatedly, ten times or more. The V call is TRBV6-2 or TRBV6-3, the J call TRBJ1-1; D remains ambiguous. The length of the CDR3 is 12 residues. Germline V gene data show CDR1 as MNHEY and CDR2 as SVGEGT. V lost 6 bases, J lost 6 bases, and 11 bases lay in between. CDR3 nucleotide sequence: TGTGCCAGCAGCCGGCGGGTAGCTGAAGCTTTCTTT. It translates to CASSRRVAEAFF.

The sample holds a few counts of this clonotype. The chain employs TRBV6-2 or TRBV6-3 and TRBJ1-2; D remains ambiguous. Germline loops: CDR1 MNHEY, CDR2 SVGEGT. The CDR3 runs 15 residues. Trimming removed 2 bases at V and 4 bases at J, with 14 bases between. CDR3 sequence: CASSYGNDMVYGYTF. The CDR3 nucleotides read TGTGCCAGCAGTTACGGCAATGACATGGTCTATGGCTACACCTTC.

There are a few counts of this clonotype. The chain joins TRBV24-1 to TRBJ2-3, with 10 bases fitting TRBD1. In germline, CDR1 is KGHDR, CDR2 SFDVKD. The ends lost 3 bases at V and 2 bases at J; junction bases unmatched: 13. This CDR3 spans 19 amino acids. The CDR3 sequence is CATSDGRDRGPSDTDTQYF. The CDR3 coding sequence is TGTGCCACCAGTGATGGCCGGGACAGGGGACCGTCGGACACAGATACGCAGTATTTT.